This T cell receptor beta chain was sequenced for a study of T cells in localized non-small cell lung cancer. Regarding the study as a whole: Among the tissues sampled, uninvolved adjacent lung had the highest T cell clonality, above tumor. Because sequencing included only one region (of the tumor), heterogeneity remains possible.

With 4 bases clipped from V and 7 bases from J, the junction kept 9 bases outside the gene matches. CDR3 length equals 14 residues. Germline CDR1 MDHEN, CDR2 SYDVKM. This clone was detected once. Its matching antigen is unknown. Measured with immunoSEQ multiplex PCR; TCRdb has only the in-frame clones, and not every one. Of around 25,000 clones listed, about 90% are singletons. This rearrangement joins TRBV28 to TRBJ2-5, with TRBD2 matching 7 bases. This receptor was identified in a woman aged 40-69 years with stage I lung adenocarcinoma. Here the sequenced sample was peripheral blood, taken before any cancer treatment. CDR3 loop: CASSWPGLRMTQYF. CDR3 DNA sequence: TGTGCCAGCAGTTGGCCGGGACTACGCATGACCCAGTACTTC.